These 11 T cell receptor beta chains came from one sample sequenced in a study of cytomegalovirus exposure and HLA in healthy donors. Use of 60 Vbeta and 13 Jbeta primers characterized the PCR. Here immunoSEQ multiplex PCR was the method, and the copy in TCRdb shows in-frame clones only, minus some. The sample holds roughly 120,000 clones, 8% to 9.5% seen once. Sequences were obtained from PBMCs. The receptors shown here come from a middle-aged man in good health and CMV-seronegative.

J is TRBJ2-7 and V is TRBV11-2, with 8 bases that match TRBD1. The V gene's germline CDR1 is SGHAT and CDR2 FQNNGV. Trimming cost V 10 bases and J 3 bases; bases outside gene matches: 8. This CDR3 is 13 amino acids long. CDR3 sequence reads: CATSGQGNYEQYF. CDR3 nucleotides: TGTGCCACCTCCGGACAGGGTAACTACGAGCAGTACTTC.

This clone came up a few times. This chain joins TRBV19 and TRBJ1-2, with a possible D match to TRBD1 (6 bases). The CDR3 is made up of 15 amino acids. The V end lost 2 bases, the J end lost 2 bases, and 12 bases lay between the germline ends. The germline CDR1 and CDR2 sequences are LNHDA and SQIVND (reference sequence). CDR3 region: CASSITLTGNYGYTF. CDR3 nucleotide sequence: TGTGCCAGTAGTATAACCCTCACAGGGAACTATGGCTACACCTTC.

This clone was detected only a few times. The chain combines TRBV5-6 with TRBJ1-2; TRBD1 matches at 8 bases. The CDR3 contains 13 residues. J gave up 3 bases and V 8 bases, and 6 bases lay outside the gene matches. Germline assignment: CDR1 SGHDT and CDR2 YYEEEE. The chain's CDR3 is CARSPTGDYGYTF. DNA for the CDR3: TGTGCCAGAAGCCCGACAGGGGACTATGGCTACACCTTC.

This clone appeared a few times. CDR3 region: CAISDPDRGQSYTF. The CDR3 bases are TGTGCCATCAGTGACCCTGACAGGGGGCAAAGCTACACCTTC. V is TRBV10-3 and J is TRBJ1-2; 10 bases align to TRBD1. CDR1 is ENHRY and CDR2 is SYGVKD in the germline V gene. J was trimmed by 9 bases and V by 3 bases; bases with no gene match: 7. The CDR3 is made up of 14 amino acids.

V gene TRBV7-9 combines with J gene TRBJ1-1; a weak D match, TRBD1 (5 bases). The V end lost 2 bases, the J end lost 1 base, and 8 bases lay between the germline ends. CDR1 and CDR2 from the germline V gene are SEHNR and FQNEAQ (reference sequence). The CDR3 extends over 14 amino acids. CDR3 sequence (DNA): TGTGCCAGCAGCTTACCGGGGGGGAACACTGAAGCTTTCTTT. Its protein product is CASSLPGGNTEAFF.

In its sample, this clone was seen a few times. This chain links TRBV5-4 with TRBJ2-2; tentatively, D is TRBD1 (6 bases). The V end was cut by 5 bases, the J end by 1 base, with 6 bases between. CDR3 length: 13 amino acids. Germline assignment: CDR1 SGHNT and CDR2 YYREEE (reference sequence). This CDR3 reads CASRQGNTGELFF. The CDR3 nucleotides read TGTGCCAGCAGACAGGGGAACACCGGGGAGCTGTTTTTT.

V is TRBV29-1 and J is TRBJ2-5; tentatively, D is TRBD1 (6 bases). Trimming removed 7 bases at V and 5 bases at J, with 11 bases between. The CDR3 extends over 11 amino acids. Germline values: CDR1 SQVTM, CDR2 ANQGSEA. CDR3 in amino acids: CSGGQSETQYF. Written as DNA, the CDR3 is TGCAGCGGGGGACAATCGGAGACCCAGTACTTC.

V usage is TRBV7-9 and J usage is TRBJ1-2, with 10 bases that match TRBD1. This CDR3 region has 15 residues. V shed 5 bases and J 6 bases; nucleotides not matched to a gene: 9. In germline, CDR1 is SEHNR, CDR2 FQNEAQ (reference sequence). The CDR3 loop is CASSGGQGSWDGYTF. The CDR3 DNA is TGTGCCAGCAGCGGGGGACAGGGGAGTTGGGATGGCTACACCTTC.

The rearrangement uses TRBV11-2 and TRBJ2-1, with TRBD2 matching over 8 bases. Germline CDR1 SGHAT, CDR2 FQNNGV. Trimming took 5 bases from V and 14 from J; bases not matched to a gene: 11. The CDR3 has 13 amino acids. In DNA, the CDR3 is TGTGCCAGCAGCCCCGGTCGGCTAGCGGGTGAGTTCTTC. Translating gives CASSPGRLAGEFF.

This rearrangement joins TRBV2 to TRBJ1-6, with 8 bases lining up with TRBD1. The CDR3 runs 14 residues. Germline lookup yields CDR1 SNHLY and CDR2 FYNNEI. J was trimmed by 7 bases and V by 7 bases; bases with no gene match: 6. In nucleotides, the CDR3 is TGTGCCAGCACCCCAGGGGGCAGGAATTCACCCCTCCACTTT. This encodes CASTPGGRNSPLHF.

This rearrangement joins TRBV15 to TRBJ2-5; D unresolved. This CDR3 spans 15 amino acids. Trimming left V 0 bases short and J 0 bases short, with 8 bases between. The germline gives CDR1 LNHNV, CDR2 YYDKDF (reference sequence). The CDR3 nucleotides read TGTGCCACCAGCAGAGATATGAACAACCAAGAGACCCAGTACTTC. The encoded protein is CATSRDMNNQETQYF.